This T cell receptor beta chain was obtained from a study of control samples from healthy donors and cancer patients. CDR3 length equals 14 residues. Germline CDR1 and CDR2: LGHDT and YNNKEL (reference sequence). Trimming stripped 4 bases from V and 9 bases from J, with 18 bases between. Repertoires were generated with immunoSEQ multiplex PCR, while TCRdb's copy carries only in-frame clones and drops some. Of approximately 150,000 clones listed, roughly 95% are singletons. The sequencing input was blood. The J gene is TRBJ1-1, the V gene TRBV3-1 (or the pseudogene TRBV3-2); maybe TRBD1 (5 bases). The sequence was obtained from a woman under 40 in good health. The CDR3 bases are TGTGCCAGCAGCCGAATGGGAGGGGCAGACAAAGCTTTCTTT. Translation: CASSRMGGADKAFF.